This T cell receptor beta chain was profiled in a study of blood T cell repertoires in COVID-19. The overall study: COVID-19 samples from acute and convalescent phases originated in the United States, Italy and Spain. T cells, B-cell-depleted T cells, or PBMCs supplied cDNA or gDNA.

Looked up from germline, CDR1 is MGHRA and CDR2 is YSYEKL. The CDR3 spans 15 residues. V gave up 2 bases and J gave up 9 bases; unmatched junction bases: 6. Authors' data handling: Reference gene primer amplification in the assay estimated nucleated cell counts. Here immunoSEQ multiplex PCR was the method, and the copy in TCRdb shows in-frame clones only, minus some. The V and J calls and clone size come from that table; D and trimming were worked out from the DNA. This sample has about 180,000 clones; 80% to 90% occur once, and the top ten carry about 1.9%. The sample comprised peripheral blood. The J gene is TRBJ2-7, the V gene TRBV4-1; 14 bases are a match to TRBD2. The TCR originated in a young man who had recovered from COVID-19. CDR3 sequence: CASSQPRTSGRMQYF. CDR3 sequence (DNA): TGCGCCAGCAGCCAACCCCGGACTAGCGGGAGGATGCAGTACTTC.